The 16 T cell receptor beta chains below come from one sample, sequenced in a study of T-cell reconstitution after alpha-beta-depleted transplantation in children (TCRdb year 2016). Preparation of the library involved PCR. This sample was sequenced with an Illumina HiSeq 2500. Molecular barcoding was employed in the preparation of TCR libraries, with unique molecular identifiers being used to normalize TCRbeta repertoire quantification. Starting from the raw public reads, TCRdb applied fastp trimming at Q25, assembled clones with MiXCR and retained in-frame beta chains. Rows are combined by CDR3 protein, so each entry shows the most common genes and DNA. The sample data list about 980,000 distinct CDR3 sequences, and about 30% of these were observed just once. The top ten hold roughly 27% of the sample. Interpreted using the paper, the treatment or condition label stands for: allogeneic hematopoietic cell transplantation with graft depleted of TCRalphabeta T cells and CD19 B cells.

The specimen was PBMCs, mostly from graft donor cells, collected 360 days after TCRalphabeta/CD19-depleted stem cell transplant. These receptors were collected from a boy in the first two years of life who had a stem cell transplant for SCID, so the T cells may come from the graft donor.

This sequence joins TRBV5-1 and TRBJ1-4; unclear D gene. The V gene lost 3 bases and the J gene lost 7 bases, with 10 bases spanning the gap. There are 13 residues in the CDR3. Per the germline V gene, CDR1 is SGHRS and CDR2 is YFSETQ. The CDR3, as DNA: TGCGCCAGCAGCTCCGAGAGAGGTGAAAAACTGTTTTTT. Its translation is CASSSERGEKLFF.

This clonotype was seen more than once but under ten times. The V and J genes are TRBV29-1 and TRBJ2-5; no clear D gene. V gave up 3 bases and J gave up 5 bases, with 7 bases separating them. Germline-derived CDR1 and CDR2 are SQVTM and ANQGSEA. The CDR3 contains 11 residues. CDR3 protein: CSVDQVETQYF. In DNA, the CDR3 is TGCAGCGTTGATCAGGTGGAGACCCAGTACTTC.

Only a few counts were recorded for this clonotype. This chain connects TRBV5-1 to TRBJ2-7, with D unresolved. Germline assignment: CDR1 SGHRS and CDR2 YFSETQ. With 2 bases removed from V and 3 bases from J, the gap between germline ends came to 15 bases. The CDR3 is 15 amino acids. The CDR3 is CASSLSFTAGYEQYF. The CDR3 nucleotides are TGCGCCAGCAGCTTATCGTTTACTGCTGGCTACGAGCAGTACTTC.

This clonotype has just a few counts. V gene TRBV27 combines with J gene TRBJ2-1; a weak D match, TRBD1 (6 bases). CDR1 is MNHEY, CDR2 SMNVEV, per germline (reference sequence). The CDR3 spans 18 residues. Deletions cut 6 bases from V and 0 bases from J, with 21 bases between. CDR3 nucleotide sequence: TGTGCCAGCAGCTTAGACGGGACACCCGATCGCTCCTACAATGAGCAGTTCTTC. Protein sequence: CASSLDGTPDRSYNEQFF.

This clonotype was counted a few times. This chain links TRBV9 with TRBJ2-3; 12 nucleotides agree with TRBD2. The CDR3 is 17 residues long. The trim removed 3 bases at V and 0 bases at J, leaving 5 bases unmatched. CDR1 and CDR2 (germline): SGDLS, YYNGEE. DNA for the CDR3: TGTGCCAGCAGCGCCGGGACTAGCGGGTTGAGCACAGATACGCAGTATTTT. Its protein is CASSAGTSGLSTDTQYF.

This clonotype has more than one count but fewer than ten. The rearrangement links TRBV20-1 to TRBJ1-1, with D possibly TRBD1 on 5 matching bases. Trimming removed 2 bases at V and 2 bases at J, with 12 bases between. The V gene's germline CDR1 is DFQATT and CDR2 SNEGSKA (reference sequence). The CDR3 consists of 14 residues. The CDR3 nucleotides are TGCAGTGCTAGACGACAGATTCTTAACACTGAAGCTTTCTTT. Residues: CSARRQILNTEAFF.

The chain combines TRBV12-3 or TRBV12-4 with TRBJ1-2; D is perhaps TRBD1 (5 bases). This CDR3 spans 14 amino acids. V dropped 4 bases and J dropped 8 bases, with 17 bases sitting between them. The chain's CDR3 is CASSSPGDLLGYTF. The CDR3 DNA is TGTGCCAGCAGTTCCCCGGGGGACCTCCTCGGCTACACCTTC.

The rearrangement uses TRBV6-5 and TRBJ2-1; 12 nucleotides match TRBD2. The CDR3 consists of 17 residues. The junction had 5 bases not matched to a gene; V was cut back by 4 bases and J by 1 base. CDR1 is MNHEY, CDR2 SVGAGI, per germline. The CDR3 region has the DNA TGTGCCAGCAGTTCCCCGGGACTAGCGGGTTCCTACAATGAGCAGTTCTTC. Its translation is CASSSPGLAGSYNEQFF.

This rearrangement joins TRBV5-1 to TRBJ1-6; no firm D call. Between the trimmed V and J ends, which lost 0 bases and 8 bases, there was a span of 6 bases. Germline lookup yields CDR1 SGHRS and CDR2 YFSETQ. The CDR3 is 13 residues long. DNA for the CDR3: TGCGCCAGCAGCTTGGTGCGGGATTCACCCCTCCACTTT. It specifies CASSLVRDSPLHF.

This clonotype was found a few times. The chain links TRBV12-3 or TRBV12-4 to TRBJ1-1, with a possible D match to TRBD1 (6 bases). The CDR3 consists of 15 residues. V lost 7 bases, J lost 2 bases, and 17 bases lay in between. The CDR3 region has the DNA TGTGCCAGCACCCCAGGAAAGGGGGGTAACACTGAAGCTTTCTTT. Translation: CASTPGKGGNTEAFF.

In its sample, this clonotype was seen a few times. The J gene is TRBJ1-5, the V gene TRBV20-1, with 7 bases that match TRBD1. The CDR3 extends over 16 amino acids. Germline trimming cut 2 bases from V and 0 bases from J; bases unmatched to any gene: 7. Germline CDR1 and CDR2: DFQATT and SNEGSKA (reference sequence). DNA for the CDR3: TGCAGTGCTAGATCACAGGGGCGTTATAGCAATCAGCCCCAGCATTTT. It specifies CSARSQGRYSNQPQHF.

V and J are TRBV29-1 and TRBJ2-5; no firm D call. The CDR3 is 12 residues long. V dropped 4 bases and J dropped 2 bases, with 8 bases sitting between them. Germline CDR1 and CDR2: SQVTM and ANQGSEA. CDR3 protein: CSVGFGQETQYF. The CDR3, as DNA: TGCAGCGTTGGATTCGGGCAAGAGACCCAGTACTTC.

The V gene is TRBV12-3 or TRBV12-4, the J gene TRBJ2-2; the D gene is possibly TRBD2 (6 bases). This CDR3 comprises 14 residues. Trimming shortened V by 6 bases and J by 6 bases, and 14 bases separated the two germline ends. The CDR3: CASSRGLNPGELFF. Written as DNA, the CDR3 is TGTGCCAGCAGCCGGGGGTTAAATCCCGGGGAGCTGTTTTTT.

This clonotype was detected a few times. V gene TRBV2 combines with J gene TRBJ2-7; D is perhaps TRBD1 or TRBD2 (6 bases each). Germline V lookup: CDR1 SNHLY, CDR2 FYNNEI. The CDR3 is 15 residues long. Trimming took 7 bases from V and 0 from J, leaving 16 bases between them. The DNA of the CDR3 is TGTGCCAGCACCACGGAGGGGGACCACTCCTACGAGCAGTACTTC. Its translation: CASTTEGDHSYEQYF.

There are a few counts of this clonotype. J is TRBJ2-1 and V is TRBV19; 7 bases line up with TRBD1. The CDR3 loop spans 15 amino acids. The ends lost 5 bases at V and 0 bases at J; junction bases unmatched: 4. CDR1 and CDR2 (germline): LNHDA, SQIVND (reference sequence). CDR3 amino acids: CASSDTGVSYNEQFF. DNA of the CDR3: TGTGCCAGTAGTGACACAGGGGTCTCCTACAATGAGCAGTTCTTC.

V gene TRBV20-1 combines with J gene TRBJ2-5; TRBD2 matches 8 bases. The CDR3 is made up of 13 amino acids. The germline V gene encodes CDR1 DFQATT and CDR2 SNEGSKA (reference sequence). J gave up 5 bases and V 3 bases, and 5 bases lay outside the gene matches. CDR3 sequence: CSASLSGVETQYF. In DNA, the CDR3 is TGCAGTGCTAGCCTTAGCGGGGTGGAGACCCAGTACTTC.